The rows below give T cell receptor beta chains drawn from one sample of a study of CXCR3-negative and CXCR3-positive naive CD8 T cells. TCRdb reprocessed the 5' RACE reads, with one entry per CDR3 protein and no DNA. The sample is made up of over 45,000 distinct CDR3 sequences, and the top ten hold about 0.4% of it. Specimen: naive CXCR3- CD8+ T cells from blood. These receptors were taken from a human donor in good health. Some clones in this sample may be carry-over from other donors' samples. CDR3s include the opening cysteine and the closing phenylalanine or tryptophan.

length | J | V | CDR3
15 | TRBJ2-7 | TRBV27 | CASSWSGRSSYEQYF
14 | TRBJ2-7 | TRBV7-8 | CASSFDRGLYEQYF
12 | TRBJ2-5 | TRBV9 | CASSVYGETQYF
14 | TRBJ2-5 | TRBV6-5 | CASSDIRGQETQYF
13 | TRBJ1-1 | TRBV19 | CASRLYFDTEAFF
15 | TRBJ1-1 | TRBV27 | CASSMGWVMNTEAFF
15 | TRBJ2-3 | TRBV20-1 | CSAREISGGVDTQYF
13 | TRBJ2-3 | TRBV28 | CASSFLGTDTQYF
14 | TRBJ1-6 | TRBV29-1 | CSADRDSYNSPLHF
15 | TRBJ2-1 | TRBV7-3 | CASSALAGGLGEQFF
14 | TRBJ1-6 | TRBV28 | CASSLVGSNSPLHF
12 | TRBJ1-1 | TRBV15 | CATSPGATEAFF
12 | TRBJ1-1 | TRBV5-6 | CASSWGDTEAFF
11 | TRBJ1-1 | TRBV6-4 | CASRQGGEAFF
15 | TRBJ2-7 | TRBV7-9 | CASSPLRGVRDEQYF
15 | TRBJ1-1 | TRBV28 | CASSLSGAVGTEAFF
15 | TRBJ1-5 | TRBV28 | CASTGAAYSNQPQHF
14 | TRBJ2-1 | TRBV20-1 | CSARLGLAGDEQFF
18 | TRBJ2-3 | TRBV28 | CASSPRMGRGGGPDTQYF
18 | TRBJ2-2 | TRBV11-2 | CASSQGPLQGAGTGELFF
14 | TRBJ2-3 | TRBV7-2 | CASSLEGLTSAPYF
18 | TRBJ2-7 | TRBV29-1 | CSVEGEGLAALTSRVQYF
14 | TRBJ2-7 | TRBV7-6 | CASSLGGGAYEQYF
14 | TRBJ1-1 | TRBV7-9 | CASSPGTSYTEAFF
13 | TRBJ2-5 | TRBV15 | CATSSWDGETQYF
16 | TRBJ2-1 | TRBV2 | CASSEEGRKSDNEQFF
15 | TRBJ1-1 | TRBV7-9 | CASSSQVMGQTEAFF
12 | TRBJ2-7 | TRBV29-1 | CSVVLRTYEQYF
12 | TRBJ2-7 | TRBV7-6 | CASSFGEIAQYF